This T cell receptor beta chain came from a study of T cells in Graves' hyperthyroidism and ophthalmopathy. This CDR3 has 16 amino acids. V was shortened by 4 bases and J by 0 bases, with 15 bases between the two germline ends. Germline values: CDR1 ENHRY, CDR2 SYGVKD. Clinical symptoms, serum thyroxine, TRAb, thyroid ultrasound and orbital computed tomography established diagnosis. As concerns this clonotype: Antigen unknown.

What was amplified from RNA transcripts were TCR beta CDR3 regions. Using the HTBI primer set, a first-round RT-PCR was run on the TCR CDR3. TCRdb re-called the multiplex PCR reads through MiXCR, storing one row per CDR3 protein. The repertoire includes around 600,000 distinct CDR3 sequences, over 40% of them detected once, and more than 7% sits in the top ten. Study results and caveats: Most clonotypes that expanded in the thyroid above 0.001 also showed up in blood. With a median lead of around 6.7 months before onset, the model predicted ophthalmopathy.

The sequence was collected from an adult man with Graves' disease, either hyperthyroidism or ophthalmopathy (not recorded which). Sequencing was done on a sample of peripheral blood or thyroid tissue (not recorded which). The chain employs TRBV10-3 and TRBJ1-1, with D possibly being TRBD1 (5 bases). CDR3 amino acids: CAISAITGPMNTEAFF. The CDR3 DNA reads as TGTGCCATCAGTGCTATTACGGGACCCATGAACACTGAAGCTTTCTTT.